One sample yielded the 21 T cell receptor beta chains listed below, sequenced in a study of blood T cell repertoires in COVID-19. Data came from immunoSEQ multiplex PCR; TCRdb stores just in-frame clones and leaves some out. The table shows about 41,000 clones, with about 85% occurring only once. Material: peripheral blood. The receptors shown here come from a man in his sixties with acute or convalescent COVID-19.

This rearrangement joins TRBV7-9 to TRBJ1-1; D might be TRBD1 (5 bases). V was cut by 1 base and J by 8 bases, with 5 bases left in between. The CDR3 is 11 residues long. Germline values: CDR1 SEHNR, CDR2 FQNEAQ (reference sequence). The CDR3 is CASSLEGEAFF. The CDR3 DNA reads TGTGCCAGCAGCTTAGAGGGGGAAGCTTTCTTT.

The V gene is TRBV4-3, the J gene TRBJ1-6; unclear D gene. Germline V CDR1 and CDR2: LGHNA, YSLEER. V gave up 1 base and J gave up 9 bases, with 16 bases separating them. The CDR3 spans 16 residues. The CDR3 DNA reads TGCGCCAGCAGCCAAGGTCGGGAAGCAATCGGTTCACCCCTCCACTTT. Translated, it gives CASSQGREAIGSPLHF.

The sample holds one count of this clone. CDR3 bases: TGCGCCAGCAGCCGGGGCCAGCCTAACTATGGCTACACCTTC. This gives the protein CASSRGQPNYGYTF. The chain carries TRBV4-3 and TRBJ1-2, with D perhaps TRBD1 (5 bases). V was shortened by 4 bases and J by 0 bases, with 9 bases between the two germline ends. This CDR3 has 14 residues. In germline, CDR1 is LGHNA, CDR2 YSLEER.

The chain couples TRBV6-1 to TRBJ2-7; D is uncertain. This CDR3 spans 14 amino acids. Per the germline V gene, CDR1 is MNHNS and CDR2 is SASEGT. Trimming cost V 2 bases and J 1 base, with 9 bases left between them. CDR3 DNA sequence: TGTGCCAGCAGTGAACAGGAAGGTTCCTACGAGCAGTACTTC. It translates to CASSEQEGSYEQYF.

The chain has TRBV3-1 (or the pseudogene TRBV3-2) and TRBJ2-1; 10 nucleotides agree with TRBD2. Looked up from germline, CDR1 is LGHDT and CDR2 is YNNKEL (reference sequence). J lost 4 bases, V lost 0 bases, and 6 bases had no gene match. This CDR3 region has 17 residues. DNA of the CDR3: TGTGCCAGCAGCCAAGAATGGGGTAGCGGGGGGTACAATGAGCAGTTCTTC. This translates into CASSQEWGSGGYNEQFF.

The CDR3 DNA sequence: TGTGCCAGCAGCATAGGGACAGGAACCTACGAGCAGTACTTC. This translates into CASSIGTGTYEQYF. This rearrangement joins TRBV5-6 to TRBJ2-7, with TRBD1 matching over 8 bases. Germline CDR1 and CDR2: SGHDT and YYEEEE. Trimming took 4 bases from V and 2 from J; bases not matched to a gene: 5. The CDR3 is made up of 14 amino acids.

The chain joins TRBV9 to TRBJ2-2; D is possibly TRBD2 (5 bases). CDR1 is SGDLS, CDR2 YYNGEE, per germline. V was cut by 2 bases and J by 2 bases, with 10 bases left in between. The CDR3 length is 15 residues. This CDR3 is CASSVRTGNTGELFF. DNA of the CDR3: TGTGCCAGCAGCGTTCGGACGGGAAACACCGGGGAGCTGTTTTTT.

This rearrangement joins TRBV19 to TRBJ2-3; tentatively, D is TRBD1 (5 bases). Looked up from germline, CDR1 is LNHDA and CDR2 is SQIVND (reference sequence). The CDR3 is made up of 16 amino acids. Trimming stripped 4 bases from V and 2 bases from J, with 16 bases between. CDR3 in DNA: TGTGCCAGTAGTAAAAGGTTTGCAGGGATCACAGATACGCAGTATTTT. The encoded protein is CASSKRFAGITDTQYF. Using reference TRBV19 and TRBJ2-3 for the parts outside the CDR3, the full variable domain is DGGITQSPKYLFRKEGQNVTLSCEQNLNHDAMYWYRQDPGQGLRLIYYSQIVNDFQKGDIAEGYSVSREKKESFPLTVTSAQKNPTAFYLCASSKRFAGITDTQYFGPGTRLTVL.

V gene TRBV29-1 combines with J gene TRBJ1-5, with TRBD1 identical over 7 bases. The V gene end was trimmed by 7 bases and the J gene end by 6 bases; junction bases not matched to a gene: 9. Germline-derived CDR1 and CDR2 are SQVTM and ANQGSEA. There are 13 residues in the CDR3. As DNA, the CDR3 is TGCAGCGCGACTCAGGGGGGTGGTCAGCCCCAGCATTTT. Its protein product is CSATQGGGQPQHF.

This clone was recorded once. The chain recombines TRBV4-3 with TRBJ2-7; a possible D gene is TRBD1 (6 bases). The ends were cut back, 2 bases at V and 2 bases at J, with 16 bases in the middle. CDR3 size: 16 residues. Germline V lookup: CDR1 LGHNA, CDR2 YSLEER. CDR3: CASSQLDTGTPYEQYF. The CDR3 DNA is TGCGCCAGCAGCCAACTAGACACAGGGACCCCCTACGAGCAGTACTTC.

V gene TRBV7-9 combines with J gene TRBJ1-5, with 9 bases matching TRBD1. CDR3 length equals 16 residues. The germline V gene encodes CDR1 SEHNR and CDR2 FQNEAQ (reference sequence). V lost 5 bases and J lost 3; bases outside the gene matches: 8. The CDR3 DNA reads as TGTGCCAGCAGCCAGGGGACAGGGATCGACAATCAGCCCCAGCATTTT. As protein: CASSQGTGIDNQPQHF.

This chain uses TRBV27 with TRBJ1-2, with D unclear. Trimming took off 3 bases at V and 5 bases at J, with 7 bases between the two ends. Germline CDR1 and CDR2: MNHEY and SMNVEV (reference sequence). This CDR3 spans 12 amino acids. For the CDR3, the DNA is TGTGCCAGCAGTTTTAGCGGGTATGGCTACACCTTC. Protein product: CASSFSGYGYTF.

Only one count was recorded for this clone. V usage is TRBV19 and J usage is TRBJ2-4; 11 bases are a match to TRBD2. The CDR3 runs 18 residues. Germline V gene data show CDR1 as LNHDA and CDR2 as SQIVND (reference sequence). Germline trimming cut 3 bases from V and 1 base from J; bases unmatched to any gene: 8. CDR3 amino acids: CASSIPTSGVGAKNIQYF. The CDR3 region has the DNA TGTGCCAGTAGTATCCCGACTAGCGGGGTTGGTGCCAAAAACATTCAGTACTTC.

The J gene is TRBJ1-4, the V gene TRBV9; no clear D. Germline CDR1 SGDLS, CDR2 YYNGEE. V lost 4 bases, J lost 4 bases, and 11 bases lay in between. The CDR3 consists of 14 residues. CDR3 sequence (DNA): TGTGCCAGCAGCTCCGGTTCCATTAATGAAAAACTGTTTTTT. It encodes CASSSGSINEKLFF.

The CDR3 coding sequence is TGTGCCAGCAGCCCTCGACAGGGCTTCTACGAGCAGTACTTC. Translated, it gives CASSPRQGFYEQYF. The chain combines TRBV7-7 with TRBJ2-7, with 7 bases lining up with TRBD1. J was trimmed by 3 bases and V by 5 bases; bases with no gene match: 7. The CDR3 length is 14 residues. CDR1 is SSHAT and CDR2 is FNYEAQ in the germline V gene (reference sequence).

The table lists this clone with a few counts. The chain combines TRBV19 with TRBJ1-2; TRBD1 is a possible D gene (5 bases). The CDR3 length is 14 residues. Germline lookup yields CDR1 LNHDA and CDR2 SQIVND (reference sequence). Trimming cost V 10 bases and J 6 bases, with 21 bases left between them. The CDR3 DNA reads as TGTGCCACCACTCGGCCCGGGACTCTTCATGGCTACACCTTC. It translates to CATTRPGTLHGYTF. The whole variable domain, filled in from reference TRBV19 and TRBJ1-2, reads DGGITQSPKYLFRKEGQNVTLSCEQNLNHDAMYWYRQDPGQGLRLIYYSQIVNDFQKGDIAEGYSVSREKKESFPLTVTSAQKNPTAFYLCATTRPGTLHGYTFGSGTRLTVV.

Here the CDR3 reads CASSLSWPAGLGAKPQHF. The CDR3 DNA is TGTGCCAGCAGTTTATCGTGGCCAGCAGGTTTGGGCGCTAAGCCCCAGCATTTT. The gene calls are TRBV27 and TRBJ1-5; D gene uncertain. Germline-derived CDR1 and CDR2 are MNHEY and SMNVEV (reference sequence). Trimming stripped 0 bases from V and 8 bases from J, with 23 bases between. The CDR3 totals 18 residues.

The V and J genes are TRBV6-1 and TRBJ2-7; D uncertain. Germline values: CDR1 MNHNS, CDR2 SASEGT. V lost 2 bases and J lost 3, with 5 bases in between. The CDR3 loop spans 12 amino acids. The CDR3 loop is CASSEIFYEQYF. The CDR3 DNA sequence: TGTGCCAGCAGTGAAATCTTCTACGAGCAGTACTTC.

CDR3 protein: CSASTATGYEQYF. The CDR3 nucleotides read TGCAGTGCTAGTACCGCGACAGGCTACGAGCAGTACTTC. The chain employs TRBV20-1 and TRBJ2-7; possibly TRBD1 for D (6 bases). Trimming cost V 3 bases and J 3 bases, with 12 bases left between them. The CDR3 sequence is 13 residues long. The V gene's germline CDR1 is DFQATT and CDR2 SNEGSKA (reference sequence).

V usage is TRBV5-1 and J usage is TRBJ2-1; 12 bases agree with TRBD2. CDR1 and CDR2 (germline): SGHRS, YFSETQ. The CDR3 extends over 15 amino acids. V gave up 0 bases and J gave up 8 bases; unmatched junction bases: 3. CDR3 in amino acids: CASSLDLAGGYEQFF. The CDR3 region has the DNA TGCGCCAGCAGCTTGGATCTAGCGGGGGGGTATGAGCAGTTCTTC. The full variable domain, with the rest looked up from reference TRBV5-1 and TRBJ2-1, is KAGVTQTPRYLIKTRGQQVTLSCSPISGHRSVSWYQQTPGQGLQFLFEYFSETQRNKGNFPGRFSGRQFSNSRSEMNVSTLELGDSALYLCASSLDLAGGYEQFFGPGTRLTVL.

V gene TRBV27 combines with J gene TRBJ2-1; D possibly corresponds to TRBD1 (6 bases). The germline gives CDR1 MNHEY, CDR2 SMNVEV (reference sequence). Trimming pared 7 bases from V and 3 bases from J, leaving 13 bases between. The CDR3 length is 14 residues. The CDR3 region has the DNA TGTGCCAGCACGAACAGGGTAGACTACAATGAGCAGTTCTTC. Protein sequence: CASTNRVDYNEQFF.